Listed here are 19 T cell receptor beta chains from one sample, sequenced in a study of PD-1 blockade in classical Hodgkin lymphoma. The repertoire was sequenced with immunoSEQ multiplex PCR; TCRdb's copy has only in-frame clones and lacks some. The data contain 47,000 or so clones, around 70% of them singletons. With no exception, relapse followed autologous stem cell transplantation in all patients, and brentuximab vedotin exposure varied. The source material was peripheral blood mononuclear cells (PBMCs), sampled at baseline. The origin of the receptors is a human donor with classical Hodgkin lymphoma.

V and J are TRBV10-3 and TRBJ1-3; D remains ambiguous. The CDR3 has 12 amino acids. V lost 3 bases to trimming and J lost 4 bases, with 4 bases between them. Germline V gene lookup returns CDR1 ENHRY and CDR2 SYGVKD. DNA of the CDR3: TGTGCCATCAGTGAAGGGGGAAACACCATATATTTT. It translates to CAISEGGNTIYF.

This clone was recorded a few times. This rearrangement joins TRBV20-1 to TRBJ1-1, with D possibly TRBD1 on 5 matching bases. In germline, CDR1 is DFQATT, CDR2 SNEGSKA (reference sequence). V was pared by 3 bases and J by 9 bases, with 11 bases between. This CDR3 region has 11 residues. CDR3 bases: TGCAGTGCTAGGGTGGACACCCAAGCTTTCTTT. Translated, it gives CSARVDTQAFF.

The chain uses TRBV19 and TRBJ1-1; 9 positions agree with TRBD1. V lost 5 bases to trimming and J lost 7 bases; unmatched junction nucleotides: 8. Germline-derived CDR1 and CDR2 are LNHDA and SQIVND (reference sequence). This CDR3 comprises 14 residues. The CDR3 protein is CASSHGTGIDEAFF. Here the CDR3 DNA reads TGTGCCAGTAGTCACGGGACAGGGATCGATGAAGCTTTCTTT.

This chain connects TRBV28 to TRBJ1-2; perhaps TRBD1 as D (5 bases). Trimming shortened V by 7 bases and J by 4 bases, and 19 bases separated the two germline ends. CDR1 and CDR2 (germline): MDHEN, SYDVKM. The CDR3 sequence is 15 residues long. In DNA form, the CDR3 reads TGTGCCAGCAATTCACTAGGCAGGGACCTCTATGGCTACACCTTC. Amino acid sequence: CASNSLGRDLYGYTF.

V usage is TRBV10-3 and J usage is TRBJ2-5; D remains ambiguous. The closer fit of TRBJ2-7 to the DNA end suggests the J call may be wrong. The CDR3 is made up of 15 amino acids. Germline V CDR1 and CDR2: ENHRY, SYGVKD. The CDR3 coding sequence is TGTGCCATCAGTGAATCAAGGACGCTCTCCTACGAGCAGTACTTC. Protein sequence: CAISESRTLSYEQYF.

The CDR3 sequence: CASSLAGSDTQYF. The CDR3, as DNA: TGTGCCAGCAGCTTAGCGGGATCAGATACGCAGTATTTT. This chain connects TRBV7-2 to TRBJ2-3, with D unresolved. The V gene lost 0 bases and the J gene lost 4 bases, with 5 bases spanning the gap. The CDR3 is 13 residues long. Germline lookup yields CDR1 SGHTA and CDR2 FQGNSA.

The CDR3 here is CAISDWKGAGNEQFF. In nucleotides, the CDR3 is TGTGCCATCAGTGATTGGAAGGGGGCCGGCAATGAGCAGTTCTTC. The J gene is TRBJ2-1, the V gene TRBV10-3; 7 bases align to TRBD1. The V and J ends lost 3 bases and 6 bases, in that order; junction bases with no gene match: 8. The CDR3 has 15 amino acids. The germline V gene encodes CDR1 ENHRY and CDR2 SYGVKD.

The V gene is TRBV14, the J gene TRBJ2-7, with D perhaps TRBD1 (6 bases). The CDR3 is 12 amino acids. Trimming stripped 7 bases from V and 2 bases from J, with 9 bases between. Germline V CDR1 and CDR2: SGHDN, FVKESK. CDR3 nucleotide sequence: TGTGCCAGCACAGGGGACCCCTACGAGCAGTACTTC. This encodes CASTGDPYEQYF.

This clone was seen many times. This chain links TRBV19 with TRBJ1-6; 8 nucleotides align to TRBD1. V lost 3 bases, J lost 9 bases, and 4 bases stayed unmatched. Germline loops: CDR1 LNHDA, CDR2 SQIVND (reference sequence). The CDR3 runs 14 residues. CDR3 region: CASSMTGVSSPLHF. The CDR3 nucleotides are TGTGCCAGTAGTATGACAGGGGTGTCTTCACCCCTCCACTTT.

This clone has only one observation. This chain connects TRBV9 to TRBJ2-1, with a weak D call TRBD2 (6 bases). With 3 bases removed from V and 4 bases from J, the gap between germline ends came to 14 bases. This CDR3 has 15 residues. Per germline, CDR1 SGDLS and CDR2 YYNGEE. The chain's CDR3 is CASSGLAEGYNEQFF. As DNA, the CDR3 is TGTGCCAGCAGCGGATTAGCGGAGGGATACAATGAGCAGTTCTTC.

This clone was observed a few times. The V call is TRBV28, the J call TRBJ1-1; D gene ambiguous. The CDR3 sequence is 13 residues long. The V gene's germline CDR1 is MDHEN and CDR2 SYDVKM. Trimming took off 7 bases at V and 4 bases at J, with 13 bases between the two ends. The DNA for the CDR3 is TGTGCCAGCACCTCTTCCGGGGTCACTGAAGCTTTCTTT. This translates into CASTSSGVTEAFF.

The rearrangement links TRBV29-1 to TRBJ1-2; D may be TRBD1 (6 bases). CDR1 and CDR2 from the germline V gene are SQVTM and ANQGSEA. The V and J ends lost 3 bases and 7 bases respectively, with 12 bases between them. The CDR3 is 12 amino acids. The CDR3 region has the DNA TGCAGCGTTGATGGACAGTCGATTGGCTACACCTTC. This translates into CSVDGQSIGYTF.

On this clone: The same CDR3 is also encoded by other DNA sequences in this sample. This sequence joins TRBV30 and TRBJ1-6, with 10 bases aligning to TRBD1. After removal of 0 bases from V and 10 bases from J, the junction contained 6 bases not matched to a gene. Germline CDR1 is GTSNPN and CDR2 is SVGIG (reference sequence). This CDR3 region has 15 residues. The CDR3 nucleotides read TGTGCCTGGAGTGTAGGGGGACAGGGGTACTCACCCCTCCACTTT. Amino acids: CAWSVGGQGYSPLHF.

The chain recombines TRBV7-8 with TRBJ2-3; D tentatively fits TRBD1 or TRBD2 (5 bases each). The CDR3 loop spans 15 amino acids. Germline loops: CDR1 SGHVS, CDR2 FQNEAQ. Trimming shortened V by 1 base and J by 2 bases, and 10 bases separated the two germline ends. CDR3 region: CASSLDEGPTDTQYF. The CDR3 DNA follows: TGTGCCAGCAGCTTAGATGAGGGACCCACAGATACGCAGTATTTT.

This clone turned up a few times. V and J are TRBV9 and TRBJ1-3, with 10 bases identical to TRBD1. V trimming: 3 bases; J trimming: 3 bases; junction bases outside the gene matches: 9. CDR1 and CDR2 (germline): SGDLS, YYNGEE. CDR3 length equals 17 residues. In DNA, the CDR3 is TGTGCCAGCAGCGCCCTGTTGGGGACAGGGGTTGGAAACACCATATATTTT. Translated, it gives CASSALLGTGVGNTIYF.

J is TRBJ2-1 and V is TRBV5-6, with 7 nucleotides matching TRBD2. Trimming at V came to 0 bases and at J to 12 bases, leaving 3 bases not matched to a gene. Germline V lookup: CDR1 SGHDT, CDR2 YYEEEE. The CDR3 extends over 12 amino acids. The chain's CDR3 is CASSLGGSWQFF. CDR3 sequence (DNA): TGTGCCAGCAGCTTGGGCGGGAGTTGGCAGTTCTTC.

V is TRBV6-5 and J is TRBJ1-6; D is uncertain. Germline V gene lookup returns CDR1 MNHEY and CDR2 SVGAGI. V shed 4 bases and J shed 7 bases, with 8 bases lying between them. This CDR3 is built from 13 residues. This chain's CDR3 is CASSSRQNSPLHF. The CDR3 bases are TGTGCCAGCAGTTCCCGACAAAATTCACCCCTCCACTTT.

This chain joins TRBV5-6 and TRBJ2-3; D gene unclear. Trimming cost V 4 bases and J 2 bases, with 8 bases left between them. This CDR3 is 13 amino acids long. The germline gives CDR1 SGHDT, CDR2 YYEEEE. The chain's CDR3 is CASSGRTTDTQYF. CDR3 nucleotide sequence: TGTGCCAGCAGCGGCAGGACCACAGATACGCAGTATTTT.

This clone was counted only a few times. The chain is built from TRBV7-8 and TRBJ1-4; tentatively, D is TRBD1 (6 bases). The CDR3 is 18 amino acids. The germline CDR1 and CDR2 sequences are SGHVS and FQNEAQ. V was pared by 5 bases and J by 1 base, with 20 bases between. The CDR3 loop is CASSPYAIQGRTNEKLFF. The CDR3 DNA follows: TGTGCCAGCAGCCCCTATGCAATCCAGGGGCGAACTAATGAAAAACTGTTTTTT.